This T cell receptor (beta chain) emerged from a study of blood T cell repertoires in COVID-19. Study-level information: The United States, Italy and Spain supplied acute and convalescent COVID-19 samples.

The data were produced by immunoSEQ multiplex PCR, yet TCRdb's version contains in-frame clones alone and is incomplete. This table holds some 100,000 clones, about nine tenths found once. This clone appeared once. The germline V gene has CDR1 SGHNT and CDR2 YYREEE (reference sequence). With V trimmed by 4 bases and J by 7 bases, 4 bases remained unmatched. This CDR3 contains 15 residues. The sequenced sample was peripheral blood. The TCR was taken from a man aged 50-60 years with acute or convalescent COVID-19. The chain combines TRBV5-4 with TRBJ2-1; 14 bases match TRBD2. The DNA of the CDR3 is TGTGCCAGCAGCCGGGGACTAGCGGGAGAGAATGAGCAGTTCTTC. It is translated as CASSRGLAGENEQFF.